This paragraph covers one TCR beta chain sequence. Its antigen is currently unknown. Data came from immunoSEQ multiplex PCR; TCRdb stores just in-frame clones and leaves some out. The sample holds some 43,000 clones, roughly 82% seen once. These data come from a study of CD4 T cells in relation to SARS-CoV-2 and coronaviruses. The wider study: ViraFEST: approximately eleven-day antigen culture of PBMCs, then TCR beta CDR3 sequencing.

Sequenced sample: naive CD4+ T cells from PBMCs, cultured in vitro. Subset noted: naive CD4+ T cells isolated by negative enrichment. The receptor was derived from an adult with COVID-19.

CDR3 sequence reads: CASSLGLAGAYEQYF. CDR3 DNA: TGTGCCAGCAGTCTCGGACTAGCGGGAGCCTACGAGCAGTACTTC. The rearrangement joins TRBV6-5 to TRBJ2-7; TRBD2 matches 13 bases. V shed 5 bases and J 2 bases; nucleotides not matched to a gene: 3. Per the germline V gene, CDR1 is MNHEY and CDR2 is SVGAGI. The CDR3 consists of 15 residues.